This note documents a single TCR beta chain sequence. The antigen remains undetermined. This CDR3 is built from 14 residues. The V and J ends lost 5 bases and 1 base respectively, with 13 bases between them. Germline V gene lookup returns CDR1 SGHDT and CDR2 YYEEEE. This sample stems from a study of shared clonotypes between healthy human individuals. Whole-study results and caveats: The authors expected sequencing depth to affect clonotype sharing among donors. All-four-donor shared clonotypes had higher generation probabilities than non-shared clonotypes did.

CD45RO-negative, CCR7-selected cells formed the naive CD8 fraction, which excluded terminally differentiated effector memory CD45RA+ cells. Sequenced by immunoSEQ multiplex PCR; TCRdb stores in-frame clones only, minus some. The table records about 800,000 clones, roughly 96% of them present only once. Input material: naive CD8+ T cells sorted from blood. The chain carries TRBV5-6 and TRBJ2-7; maybe TRBD2 (5 bases). The receptor's source is a man aged 25-40 years in good health. The DNA of the CDR3 is TGTGCCAGCAGTGTTTGGGAGACGTCCTACGAGCAGTACTTC. Translated: CASSVWETSYEQYF.